This T cell receptor (beta chain) was captured in a study of identical twins. The table lists this clonotype with a few counts. Antigen specificity is unknown. TCRdb reprocessed the 5' RACE reads via MiXCR and lists one record per CDR3 protein. The table lists a few hundred thousand distinct CDR3 sequences, about 10% of them singletons, with roughly 10% in the top ten. Points from the study as a whole: Out-of-frame alpha sequences common to twins exhibited a surplus of low generation probability. The presence of invariant MAIT and iNKT cells could partly confound analyses of zero-insertion sequences.

Germline CDR1 is LGHDT and CDR2 is YNNKEL (reference sequence). The CDR3 is 16 residues long. Trimming took 3 bases from V and 5 from J; bases not matched to a gene: 10. This TCR was sampled from a man in his fifties or sixties in good health. Material for sequencing was memory T cells sorted from blood. This sequence joins TRBV3-1 and TRBJ2-1; TRBD2 matches at 7 bases. CDR3 sequence reads: CASSQALAALNNEQFF. DNA of the CDR3: TGTGCCAGCAGCCAGGCCCTAGCGGCTCTCAACAATGAGCAGTTCTTC.